The rows below give T cell receptor beta chains drawn from one sample of a study of CD8+ T cells in alopecia areata. Using immunoSEQ multiplex PCR, the repertoire was profiled, and TCRdb retains in-frame clones only, with some absent. This table has some 170,000 clones, roughly 58% appearing once. Source: CD4+ T cells sorted from blood, taken between weeks 55 and 65, from a patient treated with tofacitinib. The source of these receptors is a human donor with alopecia areata. The conserved cysteine and the conserved F or W are not part of the CDR3 here. The listing skips clone size in some rows; elsewhere it reads once, few, many or a size class.

v_call clone_size cdr3_aa
TRBV11-3 - ASSQGLKETQY
TRBV14 - ASSFPRDRLYEQY
TRBV5-1 - ASSLEPGLYGYT
TRBV6-5 - ASSPTTGIPVGYT
TRBV18 - ASSADQGWETQY
TRBV29-1 - SSPGPTSSTDTQY
TRBV14 few ASSFGVNGELF
TRBV27 - ASIGRPGTNSPLH
TRBV29-1 few SAGGQETQY
TRBV25-1 - ASSVGTGAFNEQF
TRBV18 few ASSPGTAAYEQY
TRBV30 - AWSDDYATNEKLF
TRBV7-9 few ASSSGGRYNEQF
TRBV6-6 - ASSYQTGGDGYT
TRBV29-1 few SVEEGGATEAF
TRBV4-2 few ASSQGGGYNEQF
TRBV7-9 - ASSLAQGSGNQPQH
TRBV5-4 - ASGPRSNSGANVLT
TRBV2 - ASSDLEYNSPLH
TRBV29-1 few SLMWGLQETQY
TRBV11-2 few ASSSFDRSSYEQY
TRBV4-1 few ASSQEGPMNTEAF
TRBV10-3 - AISEGLSAETQY
TRBV27 - ASSKSWVLAKNIQY
TRBV7-2 few ASSLWLAGYQETQY
TRBV29-1 - SVYDRRGPSETDTQY
TRBV29-1 few SVGQVLQETQY
TRBV15 - ATSRDVDRGKLF
TRBV2 once ASGGIYGYT
TRBV4-1 few ASSQELRRETQY
TRBV7-9 few ASGDRALAGGAGEF
TRBV29-1 - SVAPGTASTDTQY
TRBV27 - ASSLRGRPYEQY
TRBV9 - ASSVAGTGGYEQY
TRBV9 few ASSPGTDTQY
TRBV29-1 few SVHGGAGANVLT
TRBV5-1 - ASSFDGQRNTEAF
TRBV29-1 once SAGDRRFGYT
TRBV5-1 few ASSQARTASYNEQF
TRBV4-1 few ASSQPEVTDTQY
TRBV7-9 - ASSPGLSNEKLF
TRBV19 - ASKTVGYSNQPQH
TRBV5-1 few ASSLDIGANVLT
TRBV7-9 - ASSHASTPRETQY
TRBV29-1 - SVGGTGGNTEAF
TRBV7-6 few ASSAGTGFGYT
TRBV7-2 - ASSPSETQY
TRBV6-1 - ASREDRAAKNIQY